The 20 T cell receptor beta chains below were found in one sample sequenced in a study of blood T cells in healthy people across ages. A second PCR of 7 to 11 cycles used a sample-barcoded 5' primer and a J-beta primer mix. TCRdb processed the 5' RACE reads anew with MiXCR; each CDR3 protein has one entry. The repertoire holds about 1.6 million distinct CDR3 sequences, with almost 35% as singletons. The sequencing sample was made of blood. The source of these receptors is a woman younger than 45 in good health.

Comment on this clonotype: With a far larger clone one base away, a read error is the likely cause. As DNA, the CDR3 is TGTGCCATCAGCTTAGGGACAGGGGGCTACAATGAGCAGTTCTTC. It is translated as CAISLGTGGYNEQFF. The chain employs TRBV5-8 and TRBJ2-1; 11 bases are shared with TRBD1. Germline V CDR1 and CDR2: SGHTS, YDEGEE. The CDR3 runs to 15 residues.

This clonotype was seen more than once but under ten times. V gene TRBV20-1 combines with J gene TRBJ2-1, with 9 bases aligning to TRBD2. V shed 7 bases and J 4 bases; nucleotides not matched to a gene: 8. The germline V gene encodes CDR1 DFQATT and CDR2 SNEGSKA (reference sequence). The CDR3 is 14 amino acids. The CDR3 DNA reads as TGCAGTGTCAAAAGCGGGGGGCTTTACAATGAGCAGTTCTTC. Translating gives CSVKSGGLYNEQFF.

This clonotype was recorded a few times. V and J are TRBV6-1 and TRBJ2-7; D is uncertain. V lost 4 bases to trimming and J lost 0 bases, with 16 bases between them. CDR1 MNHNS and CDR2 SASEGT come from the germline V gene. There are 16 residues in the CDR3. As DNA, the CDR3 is TGTGCCAGCAGTGGTTGGTGGGCAGCGAGCTCCTACGAGCAGTACTTC. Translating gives CASSGWWAASSYEQYF.

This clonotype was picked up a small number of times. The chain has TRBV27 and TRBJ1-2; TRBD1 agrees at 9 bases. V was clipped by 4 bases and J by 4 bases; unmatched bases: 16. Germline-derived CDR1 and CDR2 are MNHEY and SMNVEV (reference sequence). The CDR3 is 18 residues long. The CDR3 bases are TGTGCCAGCAGTTCCGCCGGGACAGGGATATCATTTAGCTATGGCTACACCTTC. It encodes CASSSAGTGISFSYGYTF.

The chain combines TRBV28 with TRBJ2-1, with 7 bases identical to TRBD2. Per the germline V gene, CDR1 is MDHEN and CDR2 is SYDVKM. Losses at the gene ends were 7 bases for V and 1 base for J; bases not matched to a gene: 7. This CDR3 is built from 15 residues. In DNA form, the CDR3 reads TGTGCCAGCACTGCGGGAGCACCATCCTACAATGAGCAGTTCTTC. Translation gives CASTAGAPSYNEQFF. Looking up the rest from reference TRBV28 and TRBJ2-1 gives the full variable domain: DVKVTQSSRYLVKRTGEKVFLECVQDMDHENMFWYRQDPGLGLRLIYFSYDVKMKEKGDIPEGYSVSREKKERFSLILESASTNQTSMYLCASTAGAPSYNEQFFGPGTRLTVL.

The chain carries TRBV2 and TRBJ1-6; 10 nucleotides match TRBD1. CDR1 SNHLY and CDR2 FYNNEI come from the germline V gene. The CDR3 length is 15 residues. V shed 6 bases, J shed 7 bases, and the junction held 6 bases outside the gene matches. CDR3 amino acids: CASSTVDRGNSPLHF. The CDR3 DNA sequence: TGTGCCAGCAGCACCGTGGACAGGGGGAATTCACCCCTCCACTTT. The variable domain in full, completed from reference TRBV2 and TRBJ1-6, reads EPEVTQTPSHQVTQMGQEVILRCVPISNHLYFYWYRQILGQKVEFLVSFYNNEISEKSEIFDDQFSVERPDGSNFTLKIRSTKLEDSAMYFCASSTVDRGNSPLHFGNGTRLTVT.

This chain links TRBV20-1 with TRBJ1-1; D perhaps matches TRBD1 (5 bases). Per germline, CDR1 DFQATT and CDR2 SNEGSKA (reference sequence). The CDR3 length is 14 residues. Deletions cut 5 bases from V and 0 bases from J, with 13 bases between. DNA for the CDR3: TGCAGTGCTCGCCCCAGGGAGGTGAACACTGAAGCTTTCTTT. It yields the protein CSARPREVNTEAFF.

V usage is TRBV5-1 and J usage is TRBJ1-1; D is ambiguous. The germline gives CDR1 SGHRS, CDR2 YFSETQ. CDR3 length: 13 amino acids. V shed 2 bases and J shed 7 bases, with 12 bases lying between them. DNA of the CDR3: TGCGCCAGCAGCTTACAAGGAAACGGTGAAGCTTTCTTT. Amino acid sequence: CASSLQGNGEAFF. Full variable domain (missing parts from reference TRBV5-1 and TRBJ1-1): KAGVTQTPRYLIKTRGQQVTLSCSPISGHRSVSWYQQTPGQGLQFLFEYFSETQRNKGNFPGRFSGRQFSNSRSEMNVSTLELGDSALYLCASSLQGNGEAFFGQGTRLTVV.

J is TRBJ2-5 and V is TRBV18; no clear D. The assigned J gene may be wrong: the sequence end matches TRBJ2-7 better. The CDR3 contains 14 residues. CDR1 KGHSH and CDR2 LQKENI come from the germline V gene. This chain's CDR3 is CASSPSEPPYEQYF. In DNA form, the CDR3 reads TGTGCCAGCTCACCATCTGAGCCGCCATACGAGCAGTACTTC.

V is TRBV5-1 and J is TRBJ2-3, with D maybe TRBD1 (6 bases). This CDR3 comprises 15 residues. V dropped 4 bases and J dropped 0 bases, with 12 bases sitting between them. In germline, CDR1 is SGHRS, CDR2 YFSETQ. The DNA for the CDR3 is TGCGCCAGCAGCGGCAGAAGGGGGAGCACAGATACGCAGTATTTT. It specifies CASSGRRGSTDTQYF.

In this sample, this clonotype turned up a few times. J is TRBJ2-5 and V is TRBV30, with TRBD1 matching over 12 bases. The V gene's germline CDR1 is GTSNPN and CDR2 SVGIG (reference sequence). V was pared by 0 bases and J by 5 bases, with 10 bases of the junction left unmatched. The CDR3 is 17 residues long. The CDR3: CAWSVGQGASLRETQYF. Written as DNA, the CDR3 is TGTGCCTGGAGTGTGGGACAGGGGGCCAGCCTTAGGGAGACCCAGTACTTC.

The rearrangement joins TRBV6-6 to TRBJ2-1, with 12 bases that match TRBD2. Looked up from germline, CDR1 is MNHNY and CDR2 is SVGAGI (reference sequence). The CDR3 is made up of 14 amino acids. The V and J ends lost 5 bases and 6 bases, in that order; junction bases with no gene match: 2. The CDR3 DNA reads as TGTGCCAGCAGTATACTAGCGGGAGGCAATGAGCAGTTCTTC. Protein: CASSILAGGNEQFF.

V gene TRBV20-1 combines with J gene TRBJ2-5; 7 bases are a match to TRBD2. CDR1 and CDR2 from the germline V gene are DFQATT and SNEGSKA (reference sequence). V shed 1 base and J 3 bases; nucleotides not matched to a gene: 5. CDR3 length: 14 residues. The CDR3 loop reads CSARVGLQKETQYF. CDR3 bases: TGCAGTGCTAGAGTGGGACTACAAAAAGAGACCCAGTACTTC.

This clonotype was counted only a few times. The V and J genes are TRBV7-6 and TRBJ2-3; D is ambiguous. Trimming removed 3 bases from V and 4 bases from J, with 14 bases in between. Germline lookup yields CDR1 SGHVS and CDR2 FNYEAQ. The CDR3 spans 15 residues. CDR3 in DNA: TGTGCCAGCAGCTTTGGCATCCCTGGGGCAGATACGCAGTATTTT. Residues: CASSFGIPGADTQYF.

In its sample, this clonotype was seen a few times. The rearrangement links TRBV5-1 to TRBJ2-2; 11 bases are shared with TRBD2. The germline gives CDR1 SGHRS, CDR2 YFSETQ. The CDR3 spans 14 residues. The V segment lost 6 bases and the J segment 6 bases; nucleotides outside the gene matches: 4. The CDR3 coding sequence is TGCGCCAGCATGGGACTAGCGGAGTCCGGGGAGCTGTTTTTT. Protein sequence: CASMGLAESGELFF. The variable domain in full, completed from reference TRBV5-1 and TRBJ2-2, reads KAGVTQTPRYLIKTRGQQVTLSCSPISGHRSVSWYQQTPGQGLQFLFEYFSETQRNKGNFPGRFSGRQFSNSRSEMNVSTLELGDSALYLCASMGLAESGELFFGEGSRLTVL.

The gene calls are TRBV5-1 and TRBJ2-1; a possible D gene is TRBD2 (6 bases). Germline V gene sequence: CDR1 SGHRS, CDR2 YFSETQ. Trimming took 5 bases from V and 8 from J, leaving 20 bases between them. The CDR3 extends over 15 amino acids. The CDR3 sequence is CASRPTSSPVHEQFF. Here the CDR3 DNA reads TGCGCCAGCAGGCCGACTAGTAGCCCCGTTCATGAGCAGTTCTTC.

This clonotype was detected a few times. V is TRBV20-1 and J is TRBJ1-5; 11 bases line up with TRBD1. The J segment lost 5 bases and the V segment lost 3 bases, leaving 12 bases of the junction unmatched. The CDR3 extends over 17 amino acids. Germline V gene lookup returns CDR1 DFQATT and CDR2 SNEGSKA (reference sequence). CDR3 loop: CSASRSYGQGAHQPQHF. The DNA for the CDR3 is TGCAGTGCTAGCCGAAGTTACGGACAGGGGGCCCATCAGCCCCAGCATTTT.

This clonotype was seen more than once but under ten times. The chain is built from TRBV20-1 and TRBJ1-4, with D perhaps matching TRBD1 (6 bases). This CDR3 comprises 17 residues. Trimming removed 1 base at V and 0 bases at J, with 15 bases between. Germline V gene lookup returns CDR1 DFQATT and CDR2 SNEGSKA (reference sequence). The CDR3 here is CSARASGGHSTNEKLFF. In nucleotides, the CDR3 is TGCAGTGCTAGAGCGAGCGGGGGACATTCAACTAATGAAAAACTGTTTTTT.

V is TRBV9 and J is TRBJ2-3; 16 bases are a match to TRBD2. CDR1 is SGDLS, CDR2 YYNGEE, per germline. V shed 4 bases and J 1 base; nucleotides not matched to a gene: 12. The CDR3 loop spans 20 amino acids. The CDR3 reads CASSSGTSGGASWGTDTQYF. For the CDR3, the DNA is TGTGCCAGCAGCTCCGGGACTAGCGGGGGGGCCTCCTGGGGCACAGATACGCAGTATTTT.

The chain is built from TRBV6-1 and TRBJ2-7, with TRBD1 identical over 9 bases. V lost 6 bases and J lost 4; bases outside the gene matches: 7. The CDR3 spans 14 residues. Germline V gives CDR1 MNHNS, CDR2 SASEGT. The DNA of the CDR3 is TGTGCCAGCAGGTCGAAGGACAGGGGTTACGAGCAGTACTTC. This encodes CASRSKDRGYEQYF.